This T cell receptor beta chain stems from a study of graft-versus-host responses after intestinal transplantation. Overall study context: Isolated intestinal, liver-intestinal, or multivisceral transplants were what recipients had. The recipients all started with anti-thymocyte globulin induction and then took tacrolimus and steroids for 3 to 4 years.

Notes on the study in general: Among recipient marrow samples, GvH clones were found; some appeared first in ileum or blood.

The data were produced by immunoSEQ multiplex PCR, yet TCRdb's version contains in-frame clones alone and is incomplete. The table shows about 99,000 clones, with approximately 94% occurring only once. A note on this clone: Antigen: not known.

V was pared by 4 bases and J by 3 bases, with 6 bases of the junction left unmatched. Germline CDR1 SNHLY, CDR2 FYNNEI. This CDR3 comprises 15 residues. The material sequenced was unstimulated CD8+ T cells sorted from spleen or lymph node cells, taken before intestinal transplant. This clonotype was sampled from a human donor who received an intestinal transplant. V gene TRBV2 combines with J gene TRBJ2-4; 7 positions agree with TRBD2. CDR3 in DNA: TGTGCCAGCAGTGGGGAGGGTCTGGGCAAAAACATTCAGTACTTC. This sequence encodes CASSGEGLGKNIQYF.